Listed below are T cell receptor beta chains from one sample, sequenced in a study of CD8+CD57+ T cells in acquired aplastic anemia. TCRdb re-analysed the reads in MiXCR, keeping a single row per CDR3 protein. The profile shows 260,000 or so distinct CDR3 sequences, approximately 79% of them singletons. The material sequenced was sorted CD4+, CD8+, or CD8+CD57+ T cells (not recorded which) from PBMCs. The receptors come from a human donor with aplastic anemia. The CDR3 runs from the conserved cysteine through the conserved F or W. The D gene is left open where the match is weak. Clone size, where shown, is once, few, many, or a class for clones that have expanded.

cdr3_aa cdr3_nt j_call clone_size d_call v_call
CASSLVPGDDTQYF TGTGCCAGCAGCTTAGTACCCGGGGACGATACGCAGTATTTT TRBJ2-3 . . TRBV11-1
CASSIEGGSTDTQYF TGTGCCAGTAGTATCGAAGGGGGAAGCACAGATACGCAGTATTTT TRBJ2-3 . . TRBV19
CASRDSAPQPQHF TGTGCCAGCAGGGACAGTGCTCCTCAGCCCCAGCATTTT TRBJ1-5 . . TRBV6-1
CASSVEEFPLVNNVLTF TGTGCCAGCAGCGTAGAGGAGTTTCCCCTTGTGAACAACGTCCTGACTTTC TRBJ2-6 . . TRBV9
CSARDRRARAGELFF TGCAGTGCTAGAGATCGGAGGGCTCGGGCCGGGGAGCTGTTTTTT TRBJ2-2 . . TRBV20-1
CASREGATTEQYF TGTGCCAGCAGGGAAGGGGCCACCACAGAGCAGTATTTT TRBJ2-3 . . TRBV13
CASSLWTSGRVEGYTF TGTGCCAGCAGCTTGTGGACTAGCGGGCGCGTTGAGGGCTACACCTTC TRBJ1-2 once . TRBV9
CASSLAQGVFNYGYTF TGCGCCAGCAGCTTGGCCCAGGGGGTCTTTAACTATGGCTACACCTTC TRBJ1-2 . TRBD1 TRBV5-1
CASSGGGDTDTQYF TGTGCCAGCAGTGGGGGCGGGGACACAGATACGCAGTATTTT TRBJ2-3 . . TRBV15
CASSLERSGGNDEHF TGTGCCAGCAGCCTTGAAAGAAGCGGGGGGAACGATGAGCATTTT TRBJ1-5 . . TRBV7-9
CASSLGGRDKTQF TGTGCCAGCAGCTTAGGGGGCAGAGATAAGACCCAGTTT TRBJ2-3 . . TRBV7-9
CASSLTGGGDYESQYF TGTGCCAGCAGCTTGACAGGGGGCGGCGACTATGAGTCCCAGTACTTC TRBJ2-5 . TRBD1 TRBV7-2
CASGDGGAATQHF TGTGCCAGCGGGGACGGGGGAGCAGCTACGCAGCATTTT TRBJ1-5 . . TRBV7-8
CASSPTAGAGGVSQYF TGTGCCAGCAGCCCTACCGCGGGAGCGGGAGGTGTGAGCCAGTACTTC TRBJ2-5 . TRBD2 TRBV25-1
CASSFERSGGGDEF TGTGCCAGCAGCTTTGAGAGAAGCGGGGGGGGCGATGAGTTC TRBJ2-1 . TRBD2 TRBV7-9
CASSARGRLGDNKYF TGTGCCAGCAGCGCTAGGGGGCGACTGGGCGACAACAAGTACTTC TRBJ2-7 . TRBD1 TRBV9
CASSVTVTGCF TGTGCCAGCAGCGTCACTGTTACGGGGTGTTTT TRBJ2-3 . . TRBV7-6
CSVAGTGIFYEQYF TGCAGCGTGGCCGGGACAGGGATCTTCTACGAGCAGTACTTC TRBJ2-7 many TRBD1 TRBV29-1
CASSLQGGSDTQYF TGTGCCAGCAGCTTACAGGGAGGGTCCGATACGCAGTATTTT TRBJ2-3 . TRBD2 TRBV11-2
CASSPGTDNTGELFF TGTGCCAGCAGCCCCGGGACAGATAACACCGGGGAGCTGTTTTTT TRBJ2-2 . TRBD1 TRBV9
CASSLRGGSEAFF TGTGCCAGCAGCTTAAGGGGGGGGTCTGAAGCTTTCTTT TRBJ1-1 . . TRBV7-6
CAVGHTYTDTQYF TGTGCCGTCGGACATACGTACACAGATACGCAGTATTTT TRBJ2-3 . . TRBV24-1
CASSLAGRNNEQFFF TGTGCCAGCAGCTTGGCAGGGCGTAACAATGAGCAGTTCTTCTTT TRBJ1-1 . . TRBV7-3
CASSSRGGGLDYYF TGTGCCAGCAGCTCACGGGGAGGGGGCTTGGACTATTATTTT TRBJ2-3 . . TRBV9
CASSLVVGQETQYF TGTGCCAGCAGCTTAGTGGTGGGGCAAGAGACCCAGTACTTC TRBJ2-5 . . TRBV7-2
CASSFRAGGLDYGYTF TGTGCCAGCAGCTTCCGGGCCGGGGGCTTGGACTATGGCTACACCTTC TRBJ1-2 . . TRBV12-3/TRBV12-4
CASSLSGTRNEKLFF TGTGCCAGCAGCTTAAGCGGAACAAGGAATGAAAAACTGTTTTTT TRBJ1-4 . . TRBV7-9
CASCLSGGAVNEQFF TGTGCCAGCTGCTTAAGCGGGGGGGCGGTTAATGAGCAGTTCTTC TRBJ2-1 . TRBD2 TRBV7-8
CAISEGTGSTLEQYF TGTGCCATCAGTGAGGGGACAGGATCGACACTCGAGCAGTACTTC TRBJ2-7 once TRBD1 TRBV10-3
CASSAQVEGYDNEQFF TGTGCCAGCAGCGCACAGGTCGAGGGATATGACAATGAGCAGTTCTTC TRBJ2-1 . . TRBV9
CASSIERSGGSDQHFF TGTGCCAGCAGTATAGAAAGAAGCGGGGGGAGCGATCAGCACTTCTTC TRBJ2-1 . TRBD2 TRBV19
CASSLESNEQFF TGTGCCAGCAGCCTAGAGAGTAATGAGCAGTTCTTC TRBJ2-1 . . TRBV7-3
CASSEAGSPTPQYF TGTGCCAGCAGCGAAGCGGGCAGTCCCACGCCGCAGTATTTT TRBJ2-3 . . TRBV2
CASSIPTLAYKKDTQDF TGTGCCAGTAGTATACCTACCCTAGCCTACAAGAAAGATACCCAGGATTTT TRBJ2-3 . . TRBV19
CASSLGGGQRVSF TGTGCCAGCAGCTTAGGTGGGGGGCAGAGAGTGTCTTTT TRBJ1-4 . . TRBV7-2